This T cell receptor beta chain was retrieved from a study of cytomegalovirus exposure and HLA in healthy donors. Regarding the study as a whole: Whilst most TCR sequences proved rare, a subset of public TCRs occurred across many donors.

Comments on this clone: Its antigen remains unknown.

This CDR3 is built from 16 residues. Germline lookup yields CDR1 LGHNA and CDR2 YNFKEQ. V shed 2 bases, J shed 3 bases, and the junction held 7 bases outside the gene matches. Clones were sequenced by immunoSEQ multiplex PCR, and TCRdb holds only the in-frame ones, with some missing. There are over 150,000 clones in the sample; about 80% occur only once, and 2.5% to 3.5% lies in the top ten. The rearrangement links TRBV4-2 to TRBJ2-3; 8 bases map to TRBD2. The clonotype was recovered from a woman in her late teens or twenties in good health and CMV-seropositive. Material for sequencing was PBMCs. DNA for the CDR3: TGTGCCAGCAGCCAAAATACGGGGGGGTTTACAGATACGCAGTATTTT. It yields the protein CASSQNTGGFTDTQYF.